The entry that follows covers one TCR beta chain sequence. The data were obtained in a study of technical replicates of blood from a few donors. Profiled with immunoSEQ multiplex PCR; TCRdb holds only in-frame clones, not every one. Of over 50,000 clones in the sample, about 95% were seen once. Germline assignment: CDR1 SGDLS and CDR2 YYNGEE. V lost 0 bases to trimming and J lost 6 bases, with 13 bases between them. CDR3 length: 15 amino acids. The chain has TRBV9 and TRBJ2-1; perhaps TRBD2 as D (6 bases). Sequenced input: T cells isolated from PBMCs. This sequence originates from a human donor in good health. In DNA form, the CDR3 reads TGTGCCAGCAGCGTAGCGGGAGCCTTGGTCAATGAGCAGTTCTTC. Amino acid sequence: CASSVAGALVNEQFF.